This TCR beta chain emerged from a study of T-cell reconstitution after alpha-beta-depleted transplantation in children. Unique molecular identifiers were used in preparing the TCRbeta library. In TCRdb, the PCR reads were re-called with MiXCR into one record per CDR3 protein. The repertoire has 500,000 to 750,000 distinct CDR3 sequences, roughly 13% of them found once; the top ten carry 2% to 2.5%. Study observations and caveats: Newly generated T cells supplied most T-cell counts and diversity one year post-transplant. Some patients owed their high day-60 TCRbeta diversity to surviving recipient T cells and thymic progenitors. Reportedly, only several hundred clones from non-depleted graft cells drove alpha-beta T-cell counts at about two months.

This clonotype appeared many times. Its specificity is unknown. The clonotype originates from a male patient aged 10-17 years who had a stem cell transplant for acute myeloid leukemia, so the T cells may come from the graft donor. Here the sequenced sample was PBMCs, mostly from graft donor cells, taken 360 days after TCRalphabeta/CD19-depleted stem cell transplant.

The CDR3 coding sequence is TGCAGTGGGCAGGGGAACTACGAGCAGTACTTC. Translation: CSGQGNYEQYF. The chain has TRBV20-1 and TRBJ2-7, with D possibly matching TRBD1 (6 bases). V was shortened by 7 bases and J by 3 bases, with 10 bases between the two germline ends. This CDR3 contains 11 residues. Germline loops: CDR1 DFQATT, CDR2 SNEGSKA (reference sequence).